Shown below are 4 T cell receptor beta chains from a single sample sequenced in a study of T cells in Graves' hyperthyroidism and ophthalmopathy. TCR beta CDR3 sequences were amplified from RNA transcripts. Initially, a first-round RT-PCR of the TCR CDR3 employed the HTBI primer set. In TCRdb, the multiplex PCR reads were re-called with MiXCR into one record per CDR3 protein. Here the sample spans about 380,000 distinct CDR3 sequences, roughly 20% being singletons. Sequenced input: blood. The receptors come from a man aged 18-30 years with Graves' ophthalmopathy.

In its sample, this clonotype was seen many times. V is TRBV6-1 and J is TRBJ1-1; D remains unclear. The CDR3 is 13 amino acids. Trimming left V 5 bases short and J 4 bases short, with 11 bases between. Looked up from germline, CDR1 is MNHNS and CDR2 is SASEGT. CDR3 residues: CASSLEGSTEAFF. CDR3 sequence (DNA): TGTGCCAGCAGTCTAGAAGGGAGCACTGAAGCTTTCTTT.

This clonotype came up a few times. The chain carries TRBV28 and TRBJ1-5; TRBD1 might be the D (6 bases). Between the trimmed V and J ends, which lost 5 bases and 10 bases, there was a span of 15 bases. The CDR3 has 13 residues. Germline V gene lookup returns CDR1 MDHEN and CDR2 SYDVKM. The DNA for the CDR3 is TGTGCCAGCAGTCGGATGGGGGCCATTCCCCAGCATTTT. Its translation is CASSRMGAIPQHF.

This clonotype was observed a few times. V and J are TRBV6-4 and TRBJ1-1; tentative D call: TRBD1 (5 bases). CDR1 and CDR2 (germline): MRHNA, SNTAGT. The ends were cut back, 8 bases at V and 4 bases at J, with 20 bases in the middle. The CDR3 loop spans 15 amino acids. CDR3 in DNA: TGTGCCAGCTCCCTCCACTCGGGGGGAGGCACTGAAGCTTTCTTT. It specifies CASSLHSGGGTEAFF.

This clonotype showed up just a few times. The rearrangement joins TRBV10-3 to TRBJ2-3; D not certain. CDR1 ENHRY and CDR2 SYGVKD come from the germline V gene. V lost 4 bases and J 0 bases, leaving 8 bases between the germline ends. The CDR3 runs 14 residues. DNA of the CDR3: TGTGCCATCAGTGCAGCTGGGAGCACAGATACGCAGTATTTT. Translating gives CAISAAGSTDTQYF.